This entry describes one TCR beta chain. Its matching antigen is unknown. The sample is drawn from a study of T cells in Graves' hyperthyroidism and ophthalmopathy. The study's findings and limits: In the analysis, a 13 V-J model separated ophthalmopathy from stable hyperthyroidism. The model predicted ophthalmopathy a median about 6.6 months before onset.

Amplification targeted TCR beta CDR3 regions from RNA transcripts. In the first-round RT-PCR of the TCR CDR3, the HTBI primer set was used. MiXCR was run by TCRdb on the multiplex PCR reads, yielding one entry per CDR3 protein. Here the sample spans about 570,000 distinct CDR3 sequences, about 45% being singletons. The CDR3 runs 12 residues. V gave up 6 bases and J gave up 7 bases; unmatched junction bases: 2. Germline V CDR1 and CDR2: SNHLY, FYNNEI. Patients showing uncontrolled infection, other autoimmune disease, pregnancy or lactation were ineligible. The material sequenced was peripheral blood or thyroid tissue (not recorded which). This sequence was found in an adult woman with Graves' disease, either hyperthyroidism or ophthalmopathy (not recorded which). The chain uses TRBV2 and TRBJ2-7; 11 nucleotides match TRBD1. In nucleotides, the CDR3 is TGTGCCAGCAGGGACAGGGGGCTGGAGCAGTACTTC. Translating it yields CASRDRGLEQYF.